The present T cell receptor beta chain was sequenced within a study of STAT5B mutations in CD4+ large granular lymphocyte leukemia. General study findings and limits: 8/27 top patient clones versus 2/35 control clones were TRBV06-family.

Clones were sequenced by immunoSEQ multiplex PCR, and TCRdb holds only the in-frame ones, with some missing. The sample consists of about 33,000 clones, 87% of them appearing once. CDR1 is MNHEY, CDR2 SMNVEV, per germline (reference sequence). The V end lost 6 bases, the J end lost 2 bases, and 17 bases lay between the germline ends. CDR3 length equals 15 residues. Notes on this clone: Its target is not known.

This TCR came from a human donor in good health. This sequence joins TRBV27 and TRBJ2-7; D is undetermined. Sequences were obtained from CD4+ T cells from blood buffy coats. This CDR3 is CASSPNRSPPYEQYF. CDR3 sequence (DNA): TGTGCCAGCAGCCCGAACAGATCCCCCCCCTACGAGCAGTACTTC.